This T cell receptor beta chain was captured in a study of high-grade serous ovarian cancer treatment subgroups. At the level of the study: Samples averaged approximately 14,000 reads and over 6,000 unique TCR beta rearrangements.

Sequencing used immunoSEQ multiplex PCR; TCRdb keeps in-frame clones, though not all of them. In the table there are a few thousand clones, roughly 72% of which are singletons. Tumor samples were obtained before definitive surgery or chemotherapy. Germline V gene data show CDR1 as SEHNR and CDR2 as FQNEAQ (reference sequence). The CDR3 contains 12 residues. This clone came up a few times. Its target is unknown. Its ends do not fully match the called genes, so a read error is possible. Findings and limits, study-wide: These tumor repertoires lack spatial information from bulk sequencing.

The source is a human donor with high-grade serous ovarian cancer. The specimen sequenced was tumor tissue. The rearrangement joins TRBV7-9 to TRBJ1-1; no reliable D call. DNA of the CDR3: TGTGCCAGCAGCGTAGCGAACACTGAAGCTTTCTTT. Translating it yields CASSVANTEAFF.